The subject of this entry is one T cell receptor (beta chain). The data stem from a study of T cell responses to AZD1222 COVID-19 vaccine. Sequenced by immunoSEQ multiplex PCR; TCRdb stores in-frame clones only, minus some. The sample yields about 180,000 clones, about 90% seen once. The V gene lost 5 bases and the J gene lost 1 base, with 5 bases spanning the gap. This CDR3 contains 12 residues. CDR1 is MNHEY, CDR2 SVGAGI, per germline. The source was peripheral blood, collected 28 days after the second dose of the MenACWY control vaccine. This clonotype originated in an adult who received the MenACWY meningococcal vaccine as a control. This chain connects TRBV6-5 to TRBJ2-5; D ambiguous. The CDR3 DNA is TGTGCCAGCAGTCTAATCCAAGAGACCCAGTACTTC. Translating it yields CASSLIQETQYF.